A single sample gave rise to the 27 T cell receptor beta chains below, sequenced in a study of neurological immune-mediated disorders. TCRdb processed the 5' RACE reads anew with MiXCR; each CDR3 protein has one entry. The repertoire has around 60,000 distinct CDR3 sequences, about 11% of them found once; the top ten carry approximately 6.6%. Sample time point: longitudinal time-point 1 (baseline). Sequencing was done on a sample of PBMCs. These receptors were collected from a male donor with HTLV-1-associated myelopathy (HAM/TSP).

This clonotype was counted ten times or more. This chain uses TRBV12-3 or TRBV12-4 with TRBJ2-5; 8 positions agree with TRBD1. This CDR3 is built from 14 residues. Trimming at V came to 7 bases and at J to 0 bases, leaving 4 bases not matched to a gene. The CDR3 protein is CASTQGANQETQYF. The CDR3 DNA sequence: TGTGCCAGCACTCAGGGGGCGAACCAAGAGACCCAGTACTTC.

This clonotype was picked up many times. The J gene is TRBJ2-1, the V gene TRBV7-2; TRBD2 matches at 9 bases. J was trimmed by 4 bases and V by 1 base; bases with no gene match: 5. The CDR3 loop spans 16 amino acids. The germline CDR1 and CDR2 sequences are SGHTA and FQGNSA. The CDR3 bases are TGTGCCAGCAGCTTAGATGGGGCGGGGGGGTACAATGAGCAGTTCTTC. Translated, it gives CASSLDGAGGYNEQFF.

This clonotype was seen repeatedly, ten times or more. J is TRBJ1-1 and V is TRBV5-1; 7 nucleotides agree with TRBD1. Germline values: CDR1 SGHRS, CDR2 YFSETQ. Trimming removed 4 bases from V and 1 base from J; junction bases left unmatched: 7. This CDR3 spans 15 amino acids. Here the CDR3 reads CASSGGTAGNTEAFF. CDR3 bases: TGCGCCAGCAGCGGCGGGACAGCAGGGAACACTGAAGCTTTCTTT.

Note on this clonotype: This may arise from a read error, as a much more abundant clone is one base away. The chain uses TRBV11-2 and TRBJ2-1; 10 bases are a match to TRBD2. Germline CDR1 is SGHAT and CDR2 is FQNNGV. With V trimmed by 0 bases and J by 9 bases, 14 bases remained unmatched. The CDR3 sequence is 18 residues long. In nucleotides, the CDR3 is TGTGCCAGCAGCTTAGAGGCCCCCGGGACTAGCGTGGGATTTGAGCAGTTCTTC. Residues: CASSLEAPGTSVGFEQFF.

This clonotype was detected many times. The CDR3 bases are TGTGCCAGCAGCCCAGGACGGATAACCAATCAGCCCCAGCATTTT. This codes for CASSPGRITNQPQHF. The rearrangement uses TRBV6-2 or TRBV6-3 and TRBJ1-5; D not certain. The CDR3 is 15 amino acids. V lost 6 bases and J 3 bases, leaving 15 bases between the germline ends. CDR1 and CDR2 from the germline V gene are MNHEY and SVGEGT.

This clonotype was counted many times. CDR3 residues: CASSYGSQMYQETQYF. CDR3 sequence (DNA): TGTGCCAGCAGTTACGGAAGTCAAATGTACCAAGAGACCCAGTACTTC. The chain recombines TRBV6-2 or TRBV6-3 with TRBJ2-5; no clear D gene. CDR1 MNHEY and CDR2 SVGEGT come from the germline V gene. The V end was cut by 2 bases, the J end by 0 bases, with 13 bases between. This CDR3 is 16 amino acids long.

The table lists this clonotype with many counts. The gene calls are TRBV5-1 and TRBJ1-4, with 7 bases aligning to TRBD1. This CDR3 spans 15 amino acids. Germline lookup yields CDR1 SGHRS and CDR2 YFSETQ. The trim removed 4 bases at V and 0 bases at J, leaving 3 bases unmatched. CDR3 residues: CASSGQGATNEKLFF. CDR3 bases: TGCGCCAGCAGCGGCCAGGGGGCAACTAATGAAAAACTGTTTTTT.

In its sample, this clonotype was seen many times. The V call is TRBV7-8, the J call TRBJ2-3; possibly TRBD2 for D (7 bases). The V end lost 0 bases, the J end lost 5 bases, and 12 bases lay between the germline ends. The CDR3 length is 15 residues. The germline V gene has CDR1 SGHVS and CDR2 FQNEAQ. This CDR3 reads CASSLAGGPKDTQYF. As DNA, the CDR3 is TGTGCCAGCAGCTTAGCGGGGGGGCCCAAAGATACGCAGTATTTT.

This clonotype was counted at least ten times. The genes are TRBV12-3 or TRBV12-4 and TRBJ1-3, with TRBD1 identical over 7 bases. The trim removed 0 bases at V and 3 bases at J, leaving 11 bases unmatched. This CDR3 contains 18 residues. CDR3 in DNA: TGTGCCAGCAGTTTAGCGGACAGGCAACCTCCCCGTGGAAACACCATATATTTT. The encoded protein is CASSLADRQPPRGNTIYF.

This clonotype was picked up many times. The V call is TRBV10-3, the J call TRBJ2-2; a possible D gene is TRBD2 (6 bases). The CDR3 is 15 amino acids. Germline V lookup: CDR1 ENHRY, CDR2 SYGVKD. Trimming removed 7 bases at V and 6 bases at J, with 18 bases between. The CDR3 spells CAIKPGLGLAGELFF. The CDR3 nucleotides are TGTGCCATCAAACCGGGACTGGGACTGGCCGGGGAGCTGTTTTTT.

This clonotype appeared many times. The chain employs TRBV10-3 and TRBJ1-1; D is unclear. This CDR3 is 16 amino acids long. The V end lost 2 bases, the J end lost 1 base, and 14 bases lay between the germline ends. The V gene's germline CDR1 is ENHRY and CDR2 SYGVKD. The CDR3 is CAISEGGRQPNTEAFF. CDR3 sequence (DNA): TGTGCCATCAGTGAGGGTGGAAGGCAGCCGAACACTGAAGCTTTCTTT.

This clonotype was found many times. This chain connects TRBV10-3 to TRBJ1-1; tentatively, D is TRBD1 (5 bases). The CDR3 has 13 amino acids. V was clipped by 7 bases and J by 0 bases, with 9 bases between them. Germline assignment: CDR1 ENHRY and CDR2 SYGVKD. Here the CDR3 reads CAITPTVNTEAFF. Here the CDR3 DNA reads TGTGCCATCACCCCGACAGTGAACACTGAAGCTTTCTTT.

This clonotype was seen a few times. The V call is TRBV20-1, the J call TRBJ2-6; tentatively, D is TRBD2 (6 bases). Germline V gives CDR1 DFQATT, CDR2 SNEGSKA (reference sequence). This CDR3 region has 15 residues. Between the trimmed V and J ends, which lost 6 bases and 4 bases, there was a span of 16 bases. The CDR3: CSAPKGGSGANVLTF. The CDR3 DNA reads TGCAGTGCCCCGAAGGGAGGATCGGGGGCCAACGTCCTGACTTTC.

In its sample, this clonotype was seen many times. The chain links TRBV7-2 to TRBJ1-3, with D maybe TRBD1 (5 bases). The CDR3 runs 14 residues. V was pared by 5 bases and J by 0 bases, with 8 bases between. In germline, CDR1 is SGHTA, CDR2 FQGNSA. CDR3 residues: CASSEGTSGNTIYF. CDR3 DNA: TGTGCCAGCAGCGAGGGGACCTCTGGAAACACCATATATTTT. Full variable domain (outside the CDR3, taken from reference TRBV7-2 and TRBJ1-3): GAGVSQSPSNKVTEKGKDVELRCDPISGHTALYWYRQSLGQGLEFLIYFQGNSAPDKSGLPSDRFSAERTGGSVSTLTIQRTQQEDSAVYLCASSEGTSGNTIYFGEGSWLTVV.

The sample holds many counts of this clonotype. The CDR3 protein is CASSLHRGPLNEQFF. CDR3 nucleotides: TGTGCCAGCAGCTTACACAGGGGTCCTCTAAATGAGCAGTTCTTC. The chain couples TRBV11-2 to TRBJ2-1, with TRBD1 matching 7 bases. Germline lookup yields CDR1 SGHAT and CDR2 FQNNGV. The CDR3 extends over 15 amino acids. V shed 2 bases, J shed 7 bases, and the junction held 8 bases outside the gene matches.

The CDR3 is CASSPLELGSYNSPLHF. In DNA, the CDR3 is TGTGCCAGCTCACCACTCGAGTTAGGATCCTATAATTCACCCCTCCACTTT. V usage is TRBV18 and J usage is TRBJ1-6; D not certain. Germline lookup yields CDR1 KGHSH and CDR2 LQKENI. This CDR3 has 17 residues. The germline V and J ends were trimmed by 1 base and 1 base, with 11 bases remaining between them.

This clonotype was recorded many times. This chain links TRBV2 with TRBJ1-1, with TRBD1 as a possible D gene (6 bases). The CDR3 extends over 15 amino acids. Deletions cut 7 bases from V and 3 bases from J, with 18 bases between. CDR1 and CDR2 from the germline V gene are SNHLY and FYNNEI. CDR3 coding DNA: TGTGCCAGCACTTACGGGGGGCTGGGGGACACTGAAGCTTTCTTT. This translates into CASTYGGLGDTEAFF.

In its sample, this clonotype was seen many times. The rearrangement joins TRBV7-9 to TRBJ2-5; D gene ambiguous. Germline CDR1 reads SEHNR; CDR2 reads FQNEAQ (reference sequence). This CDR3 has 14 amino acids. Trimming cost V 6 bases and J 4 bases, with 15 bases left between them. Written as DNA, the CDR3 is TGTGCCAGCAGTTTTGGAAGGGTTGGAGAGACCCAGTACTTC. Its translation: CASSFGRVGETQYF.

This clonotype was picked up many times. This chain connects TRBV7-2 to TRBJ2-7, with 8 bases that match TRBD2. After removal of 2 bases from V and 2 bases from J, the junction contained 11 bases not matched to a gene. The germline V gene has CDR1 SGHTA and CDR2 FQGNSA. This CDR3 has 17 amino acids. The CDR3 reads CASSLFGGAVQTYEQYF. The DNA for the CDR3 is TGTGCCAGCAGCTTATTCGGGGGGGCGGTTCAAACCTACGAGCAGTACTTC.

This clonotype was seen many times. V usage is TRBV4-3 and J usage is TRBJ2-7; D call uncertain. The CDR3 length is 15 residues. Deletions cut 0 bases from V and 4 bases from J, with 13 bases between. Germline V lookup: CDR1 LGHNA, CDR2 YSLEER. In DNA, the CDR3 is TGCGCCAGCAGCCAAGATGTCCCCGTCTCATACGAGCAGTACTTC. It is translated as CASSQDVPVSYEQYF.

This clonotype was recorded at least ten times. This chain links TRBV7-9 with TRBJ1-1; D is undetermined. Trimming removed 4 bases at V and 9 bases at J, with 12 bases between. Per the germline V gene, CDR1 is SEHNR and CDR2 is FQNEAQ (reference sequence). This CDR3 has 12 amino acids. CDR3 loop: CASSSRTLKAFF. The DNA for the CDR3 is TGTGCCAGCAGCTCGCGGACTCTCAAAGCTTTCTTT. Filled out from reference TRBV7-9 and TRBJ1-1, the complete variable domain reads DTGVSQNPRHKITKRGQNVTFRCDPISEHNRLYWYRQTLGQGPEFLTYFQNEAQLEKSRLLSDRFSAERPKGSFSTLEIQRTEQGDSAMYLCASSSRTLKAFFGQGTRLTVV.

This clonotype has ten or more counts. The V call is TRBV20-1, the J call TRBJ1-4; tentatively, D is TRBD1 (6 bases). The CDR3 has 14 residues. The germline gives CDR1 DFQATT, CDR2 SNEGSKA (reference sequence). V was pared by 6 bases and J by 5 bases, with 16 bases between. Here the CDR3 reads CSASNGQPNEKLFF. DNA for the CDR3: TGCAGTGCATCGAACGGACAGCCAAATGAAAAACTGTTTTTT.

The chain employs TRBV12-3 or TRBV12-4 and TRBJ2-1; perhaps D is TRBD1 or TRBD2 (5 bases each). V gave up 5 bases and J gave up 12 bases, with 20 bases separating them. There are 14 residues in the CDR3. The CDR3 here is CASSPMGPGSLQFF. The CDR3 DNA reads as TGTGCCAGCAGTCCTATGGGACCGGGAAGCTTGCAGTTCTTC.

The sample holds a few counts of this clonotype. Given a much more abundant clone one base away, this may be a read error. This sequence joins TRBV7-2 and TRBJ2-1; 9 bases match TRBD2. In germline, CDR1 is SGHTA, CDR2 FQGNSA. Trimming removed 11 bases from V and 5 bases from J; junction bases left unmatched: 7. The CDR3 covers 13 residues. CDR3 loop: CAASGGSHNEQFF. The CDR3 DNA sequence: TGTGCCGCGAGCGGGGGGTCCCACAATGAGCAGTTCTTC.

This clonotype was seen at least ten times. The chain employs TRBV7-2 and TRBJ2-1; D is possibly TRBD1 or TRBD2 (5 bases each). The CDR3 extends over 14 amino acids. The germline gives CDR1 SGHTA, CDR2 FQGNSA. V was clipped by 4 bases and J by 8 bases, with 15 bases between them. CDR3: CASSSRDPRHEQFF. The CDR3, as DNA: TGTGCCAGCAGCTCCCGGGACCCCCGCCATGAGCAGTTCTTC.

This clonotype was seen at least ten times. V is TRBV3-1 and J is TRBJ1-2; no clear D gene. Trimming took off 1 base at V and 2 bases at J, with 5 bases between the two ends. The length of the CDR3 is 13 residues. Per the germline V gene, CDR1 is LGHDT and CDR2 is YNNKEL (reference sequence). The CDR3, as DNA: TGTGCCAGCAGCCAAGCTGGAAACTATGGCTACACCTTC. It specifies CASSQAGNYGYTF.

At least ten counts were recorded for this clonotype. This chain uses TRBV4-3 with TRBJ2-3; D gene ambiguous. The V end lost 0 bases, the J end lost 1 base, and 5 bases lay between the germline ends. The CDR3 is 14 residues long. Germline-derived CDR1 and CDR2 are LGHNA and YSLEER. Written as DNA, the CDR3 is TGCGCCAGCAGCCAAGATCAGGGCACAGATACGCAGTATTTT. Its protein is CASSQDQGTDTQYF.